One and the same sample provided the 29 T cell receptor beta chains below, sequenced in a study of CD8 T cells in Susac syndrome. When the RNA was reverse transcribed, random hexamers were used with an input of about 0.45 to 1 ug. Each CDR3 protein is one row after TCRdb ran MiXCR on the immunoSEQ multiplex PCR reads. Here the sample spans under 200,000 distinct CDR3 sequences, 94% being singletons. The sequencing sample was made of CD4+ T cells from PBMCs. The origin of the receptors is a human donor with Susac syndrome.

This chain joins TRBV20-1 and TRBJ2-7, with 10 bases identical to TRBD2. V was clipped by 4 bases and J by 3 bases; unmatched bases: 9. Germline CDR1 reads DFQATT; CDR2 reads SNEGSKA (reference sequence). This CDR3 has 15 amino acids. CDR3: CSAILAGGADYEQYF. In DNA, the CDR3 is TGCAGTGCTATCTTAGCGGGGGGAGCCGACTACGAGCAGTACTTC.

This chain uses TRBV9 with TRBJ1-2, with a tentative D call TRBD1 (5 bases). Trimming took 0 bases from V and 8 from J, leaving 17 bases between them. The CDR3 is 15 residues long. In germline, CDR1 is SGDLS, CDR2 YYNGEE. The CDR3 region has the DNA TGTGCCAGCAGCGTAGTCTCAGGACTTAGGGGCGGCTACACCTTC. This codes for CASSVVSGLRGGYTF.

The chain combines TRBV29-1 with TRBJ1-3; D gene ambiguous. Trimming shortened V by 3 bases and J by 4 bases, and 4 bases separated the two germline ends. The CDR3 runs 11 residues. Germline CDR1 is SQVTM and CDR2 is ANQGSEA. The CDR3 here is CSVEGGNTIYF. The CDR3 DNA follows: TGCAGCGTTGAGGGGGGAAACACCATATATTTT.

The rearrangement joins TRBV12-3 or TRBV12-4 to TRBJ1-2, with D possibly matching TRBD1 (5 bases). Trimming removed 5 bases from V and 4 bases from J, with 17 bases in between. The CDR3 length is 15 residues. In DNA, the CDR3 is TGTGCCAGCAGTCCCCCCCCCGGGACTTCCTATGGCTACACCTTC. It encodes CASSPPPGTSYGYTF.

The gene calls are TRBV10-3 and TRBJ2-3, with TRBD1 matching over 7 bases. The CDR3 runs to 14 residues. Germline CDR1 reads ENHRY; CDR2 reads SYGVKD. Trimming cost V 8 bases and J 4 bases; bases outside gene matches: 9. CDR3 coding DNA: TGTGCCATCTCACAGGGGTATGAGGCAGATACGCAGTATTTT. Residues: CAISQGYEADTQYF.

The V gene is TRBV9, the J gene TRBJ2-1; no definite D call. The CDR3 sequence is 15 residues long. CDR1 and CDR2 from the germline V gene are SGDLS and YYNGEE. V lost 0 bases, J lost 5 bases, and 12 bases lay in between. CDR3 protein: CASSVAPNVDNEQFF. DNA for the CDR3: TGTGCCAGCAGCGTAGCGCCGAACGTGGACAATGAGCAGTTCTTC.

This chain connects TRBV13 to TRBJ2-5; D may be TRBD1 (6 bases). Germline CDR1 PRHDT, CDR2 FYEKMQ (reference sequence). The V end was cut by 5 bases, the J end by 5 bases, with 6 bases between. The CDR3 sequence is 11 residues long. CDR3 residues: CASSTGETQYF. In DNA, the CDR3 is TGTGCCAGCAGCACAGGGGAGACCCAGTACTTC.

The chain links TRBV20-1 to TRBJ1-4; 9 bases agree with TRBD1. Germline V lookup: CDR1 DFQATT, CDR2 SNEGSKA (reference sequence). The CDR3 loop spans 15 amino acids. The J segment lost 8 bases and the V segment lost 0 bases, leaving 7 bases of the junction unmatched. The CDR3 reads CSARDHETGGEKLFF. DNA of the CDR3: TGCAGTGCTAGAGATCACGAGACAGGGGGAGAAAAACTGTTTTTT.

CDR3 amino acids: CSASEAGVDNEQFF. CDR3 nucleotides: TGCAGTGCTAGTGAAGCGGGGGTCGACAATGAGCAGTTCTTC. The gene calls are TRBV20-1 and TRBJ2-1; the match to TRBD2 covers 8 bases. V lost 3 bases and J lost 5; bases outside the gene matches: 6. Looked up from germline, CDR1 is DFQATT and CDR2 is SNEGSKA (reference sequence). This CDR3 is 14 amino acids long.

The V and J genes are TRBV27 and TRBJ2-3, with D unclear. Germline lookup yields CDR1 MNHEY and CDR2 SMNVEV (reference sequence). The CDR3 covers 13 residues. V lost 6 bases, J lost 0 bases, and 7 bases lay in between. The CDR3 loop reads CASRVYSTDTQYF. CDR3 coding DNA: TGTGCCAGCAGGGTTTATAGCACAGATACGCAGTATTTT.

This clonotype was counted once. This chain uses TRBV9 with TRBJ2-2, with unresolved D. CDR1 is SGDLS and CDR2 is YYNGEE in the germline V gene. V was clipped by 4 bases and J by 5 bases, with 15 bases between them. The CDR3 consists of 15 residues. In DNA form, the CDR3 reads TGTGCCAGCAGCCCACATGTCGGGTCTACCGGGGAGCTGTTTTTT. Translated, it gives CASSPHVGSTGELFF.

This sequence joins TRBV7-9 and TRBJ2-1; TRBD2 agrees at 10 bases. V lost 3 bases and J lost 2; bases outside the gene matches: 4. From germline, CDR1 is SEHNR and CDR2 FQNEAQ (reference sequence). This CDR3 has 16 amino acids. The CDR3 loop reads CASSFSGGRTYNEQFF. The CDR3 DNA sequence: TGTGCCAGCAGCTTTAGCGGGGGGCGCACCTACAATGAGCAGTTCTTC.

The chain recombines TRBV6-5 with TRBJ2-1; unclear D gene. CDR3 length: 13 amino acids. CDR1 and CDR2 from the germline V gene are MNHEY and SVGAGI. Between the trimmed V and J ends, which lost 7 bases and 0 bases, there was a span of 7 bases. The CDR3 protein is CASKSDSYNEQFF. The CDR3 DNA reads as TGTGCCAGCAAGTCAGACTCCTACAATGAGCAGTTCTTC.

The V gene is TRBV15, the J gene TRBJ2-7; D uncertain. Germline lookup yields CDR1 LNHNV and CDR2 YYDKDF (reference sequence). This CDR3 spans 15 amino acids. V gave up 0 bases and J gave up 2 bases, with 11 bases separating them. CDR3 in amino acids: CATSRDFGETYEQYF. CDR3 DNA: TGTGCCACCAGCAGAGATTTCGGAGAGACCTACGAGCAGTACTTC. The full variable domain, with the rest looked up from reference TRBV15 and TRBJ2-7, is DAMVIQNPRYQVTQFGKPVTLSCSQTLNHNVMYWYQQKSSQAPKLLFHYYDKDFNNEADTPDNFQSRRPNTSFCFLDIRSPGLGDTAMYLCATSRDFGETYEQYFGPGTRLTVT.

This sequence joins TRBV12-3 or TRBV12-4 and TRBJ1-2, with a tentative D call TRBD1 (5 bases). The CDR3 has 17 amino acids. V shed 5 bases and J shed 4 bases, with 23 bases lying between them. The CDR3 coding sequence is TGTGCCAGCAGTCCCGGACAAAGCAGAGCCTCTAGCTATGGCTACACCTTC. This codes for CASSPGQSRASSYGYTF.

J is TRBJ2-3 and V is TRBV20-1; 9 positions match TRBD2. CDR1 DFQATT and CDR2 SNEGSKA come from the germline V gene (reference sequence). V trimming: 6 bases; J trimming: 6 bases; junction bases outside the gene matches: 13. This CDR3 comprises 15 residues. The DNA for the CDR3 is TGCAGTGCCCACAGGGTAGCGGGGGTTTGGGATACGCAGTATTTT. This gives the protein CSAHRVAGVWDTQYF.

The V gene is TRBV5-6, the J gene TRBJ1-6; D is ambiguous. Between the trimmed V and J ends, which lost 3 bases and 9 bases, there was a span of 19 bases. The CDR3 sequence is 16 residues long. CDR1 is SGHDT and CDR2 is YYEEEE in the germline V gene. CDR3 protein: CASSSERPGVGSPLHF. The CDR3 DNA reads TGTGCCAGCAGCTCCGAGCGACCCGGTGTGGGTTCACCCCTCCACTTT.

The V call is TRBV19, the J call TRBJ2-1; D call uncertain. The CDR3 has 17 residues. Germline V gene sequence: CDR1 LNHDA, CDR2 SQIVND (reference sequence). The ends were cut back, 1 base at V and 1 base at J, with 14 bases in the middle. The CDR3 nucleotides read TGTGCCAGTAGTATAGTCGGCTGGACCGATTCCTACAATGAGCAGTTCTTC. This codes for CASSIVGWTDSYNEQFF.

This clonotype was seen a single time. This sequence joins TRBV20-1 and TRBJ1-1, with 7 bases fitting TRBD1. This CDR3 has 14 amino acids. Losses at the gene ends were 3 bases for V and 1 base for J; bases not matched to a gene: 5. Germline V gives CDR1 DFQATT, CDR2 SNEGSKA (reference sequence). Here the CDR3 reads CSASGDRWNTEAFF. CDR3 sequence (DNA): TGCAGTGCTAGTGGGGACAGATGGAACACTGAAGCTTTCTTT.

The chain combines TRBV20-1 with TRBJ1-1, with D hard to call. Germline CDR1 and CDR2: DFQATT and SNEGSKA (reference sequence). Trimming left V 1 base short and J 1 base short, with 10 bases between. The CDR3 covers 14 residues. The CDR3 coding sequence is TGCAGTGCTAGAGTTTATATTAGGAACACTGAAGCTTTCTTT. It is translated as CSARVYIRNTEAFF.

V gene TRBV24-1 combines with J gene TRBJ1-5; TRBD1 matches 8 bases. V shed 4 bases and J 2 bases; nucleotides not matched to a gene: 6. Germline CDR1 and CDR2: KGHDR and SFDVKD. The CDR3 runs to 16 residues. CDR3 sequence reads: CATSDSGQGGNQPQHF. The CDR3 coding sequence is TGTGCCACCAGTGACTCCGGACAGGGAGGCAATCAGCCCCAGCATTTT.

The rearrangement joins TRBV11-3 to TRBJ2-1, with D possibly being TRBD2 (6 bases). The germline V gene encodes CDR1 SGHNT and CDR2 YENEEA. The CDR3 totals 13 residues. The V and J ends lost 3 bases and 9 bases respectively, with 12 bases between them. CDR3 sequence reads: CASSLFRGSEQFF. The DNA of the CDR3 is TGTGCCAGCAGCTTGTTCCGGGGGAGTGAGCAGTTCTTC.

This clonotype was picked up one time. The chain uses TRBV4-3 and TRBJ1-2; D gene uncertain. CDR3 size: 13 residues. V was shortened by 0 bases and J by 7 bases, with 9 bases between the two germline ends. CDR1 LGHNA and CDR2 YSLEER come from the germline V gene. The CDR3 reads CASSQDPGIGYTF. CDR3 in DNA: TGCGCCAGCAGCCAAGATCCGGGCATTGGCTACACCTTC.

The chain couples TRBV7-2 to TRBJ2-7, with no clear D. This CDR3 is built from 12 residues. V lost 2 bases to trimming and J lost 2 bases, with 4 bases between them. Germline CDR1 reads SGHTA; CDR2 reads FQGNSA. The CDR3 protein is CASSLHPYEQYF. CDR3 coding DNA: TGTGCCAGCAGCTTACACCCCTACGAGCAGTACTTC.

CDR3 sequence (DNA): TGCAGCGTCGCCAGAGCAGGGGGCCGGCCGTTCTTC. Translated: CSVARAGGRPFF. The chain joins TRBV29-1 to TRBJ2-1, with 8 bases identical to TRBD1. From germline, CDR1 is SQVTM and CDR2 ANQGSEA. The junction had 13 bases not matched to a gene; V was cut back by 6 bases and J by 15 bases. The CDR3 is made up of 12 amino acids.

The CDR3 DNA reads as TGTGCCAGCAGCTTACGACAGGGGAATAATTCACCCCTCCACTTT. It translates to CASSLRQGNNSPLHF. The rearrangement joins TRBV7-8 to TRBJ1-6; 8 positions agree with TRBD1. Germline V gene lookup returns CDR1 SGHVS and CDR2 FQNEAQ. This CDR3 is 15 amino acids long. Trimming at V came to 2 bases and at J to 5 bases, leaving 2 bases not matched to a gene.

The rearrangement links TRBV5-6 to TRBJ2-5; possible D gene TRBD1, 5 bases. Per the germline V gene, CDR1 is SGHDT and CDR2 is YYEEEE. The CDR3 sequence is 15 residues long. V shed 2 bases and J shed 4 bases, with 15 bases lying between them. Here the CDR3 reads CASSLEVGRAETQYF. Here the CDR3 DNA reads TGTGCCAGCAGCTTAGAGGTTGGCAGGGCAGAGACCCAGTACTTC.

The chain joins TRBV11-2 to TRBJ2-5; D could derive from TRBD1 or TRBD2 (5 bases each). Germline V lookup: CDR1 SGHAT, CDR2 FQNNGV. Trimming cost V 5 bases and J 5 bases, with 18 bases left between them. The CDR3 has 15 amino acids. CDR3 in DNA: TGTGCCAGCAGCCCCCGGGACCCCCGAGGGGAGACCCAGTACTTC. As protein: CASSPRDPRGETQYF.

V and J are TRBV6-5 and TRBJ2-5; D is ambiguous. V gave up 6 bases and J gave up 5 bases, with 13 bases separating them. The germline V gene encodes CDR1 MNHEY and CDR2 SVGAGI. This CDR3 comprises 13 residues. CDR3 DNA: TGTGCCAGCAGCCCCGGGCCGAGGGAGACCCAGTACTTC. It is translated as CASSPGPRETQYF.